Each of the 21 T cell receptor beta chains below was sequenced from the same sample in a study of blood T cell repertoires in COVID-19. Profiling relied on immunoSEQ multiplex PCR, and the TCRdb table lists in-frame clones only, not all of them. The sample holds about 270,000 clones, 81% seen once. The sequenced sample consisted of peripheral blood. These TCRs come from a woman in her fifties or sixties with active or convalescent COVID-19.

The rearrangement uses TRBV11-3 and TRBJ2-1; a possible D gene is TRBD1 (5 bases). Germline CDR1 reads SGHNT; CDR2 reads YENEEA. The germline V and J ends were trimmed by 3 bases and 5 bases, with 14 bases remaining between them. CDR3 length equals 15 residues. DNA of the CDR3: TGTGCCAGCAGCTTCACTCCGTCAGGGCACAATGAGCAGTTCTTC. Translating it yields CASSFTPSGHNEQFF.

The chain combines TRBV27 with TRBJ2-1; 8 positions agree with TRBD2. With 11 bases clipped from V and 2 bases from J, the junction kept 8 bases outside the gene matches. The CDR3 is 14 residues long. Germline lookup yields CDR1 MNHEY and CDR2 SMNVEV (reference sequence). DNA for the CDR3: TGTGCCTCCAAAACTAGCGGCACCTACAATGAGCAGTTCTTC. Protein: CASKTSGTYNEQFF.

The gene calls are TRBV27 and TRBJ2-1, with TRBD2 as a possible D gene (6 bases). V was trimmed by 6 bases and J by 6 bases, leaving 24 bases between them. This CDR3 contains 17 residues. From germline, CDR1 is MNHEY and CDR2 SMNVEV (reference sequence). In DNA form, the CDR3 reads TGTGCCAGCAGCAGCGGATCCGCGGGGATCTTTGCCAATGAGCAGTTCTTC. As protein: CASSSGSAGIFANEQFF.

This clone was seen only once. The V and J genes are TRBV4-1 and TRBJ2-5, with a possible D match to TRBD1 (5 bases). Trimming removed 3 bases from V and 0 bases from J, with 11 bases in between. This CDR3 comprises 15 residues. Germline V lookup: CDR1 MGHRA, CDR2 YSYEKL. As DNA, the CDR3 is TGCGCCAGCAGCCAGTCAGGGATGTACCAAGAGACCCAGTACTTC. Translated: CASSQSGMYQETQYF.

The chain combines TRBV3-1 (or the pseudogene TRBV3-2) with TRBJ1-6; 8 bases align to TRBD1. The V and J ends lost 4 bases and 7 bases, in that order; junction bases with no gene match: 12. Looked up from germline, CDR1 is LGHDT and CDR2 is YNNKEL (reference sequence). The CDR3 covers 17 residues. The CDR3 nucleotides are TGTGCCAGCAGCCGAATGAAAGGGACAGGTGAAAATTCACCCCTCCACTTT. This gives the protein CASSRMKGTGENSPLHF.

The chain links TRBV7-2 to TRBJ2-5, with D possibly TRBD2 on 5 matching bases. Germline V gene data show CDR1 as SGHTA and CDR2 as FQGNSA. CDR3 length: 13 amino acids. The V end was cut by 5 bases, the J end by 5 bases, with 12 bases between. The CDR3 protein is CASSRAREETQYF. The CDR3 bases are TGTGCCAGCAGCCGGGCTAGGGAGGAGACCCAGTACTTC.

In its sample, this clone was seen many times. The V call is TRBV10-1, the J call TRBJ2-5; D call uncertain. The V end lost 3 bases, the J end lost 2 bases, and 7 bases lay between the germline ends. Germline loops: CDR1 WNHNN, CDR2 SYGVQD (reference sequence). This CDR3 is built from 13 residues. The DNA of the CDR3 is TGCGCCAGCAGTGAATCATTGCAAGAGACCCAGTACTTC. This translates into CASSESLQETQYF.

This rearrangement joins TRBV7-2 to TRBJ1-6, with D hard to call. Per germline, CDR1 SGHTA and CDR2 FQGNSA. The CDR3 is made up of 15 amino acids. The V gene lost 1 base and the J gene lost 7 bases, with 11 bases spanning the gap. Here the CDR3 DNA reads TGTGCCAGCAGCTTAGACGCCCTGCAGAATTCACCCCTCCACTTT. It translates to CASSLDALQNSPLHF.

This chain uses TRBV29-1 with TRBJ1-3, with TRBD1 as a possible D gene (5 bases). The V gene lost 4 bases and the J gene lost 0 bases, with 10 bases spanning the gap. Germline-derived CDR1 and CDR2 are SQVTM and ANQGSEA. The CDR3 loop spans 14 amino acids. This chain's CDR3 is CSVGTGLSGNTIYF. CDR3 DNA: TGCAGCGTTGGAACAGGTCTCTCTGGAAACACCATATATTTT.

J is TRBJ1-5 and V is TRBV4-1; TRBD1 is a possible D gene (5 bases). V was cut by 2 bases and J by 2 bases, with 13 bases left in between. Germline-derived CDR1 and CDR2 are MGHRA and YSYEKL. This CDR3 is built from 16 residues. CDR3 amino acids: CASSQQGSAGNQPQHF. Here the CDR3 DNA reads TGCGCCAGCAGCCAACAGGGATCGGCTGGCAATCAGCCCCAGCATTTT.

The rearrangement links TRBV2 to TRBJ1-6; D unresolved. Germline lookup yields CDR1 SNHLY and CDR2 FYNNEI. Trimming took off 6 bases at V and 5 bases at J, with 23 bases between the two ends. The CDR3 is made up of 18 amino acids. CDR3 coding DNA: TGTGCCAGCAGGTTTCCAACCGGGAAGGGTTCGCATAATTCACCCCTCCACTTT. This translates into CASRFPTGKGSHNSPLHF.

The table lists this clone with a count of one. The rearrangement joins TRBV7-3 to TRBJ1-1; D might be TRBD1 (5 bases). The length of the CDR3 is 16 residues. Germline V gene data show CDR1 as SGHTA and CDR2 as FQGTGA. V lost 2 bases, J lost 1 base, and 14 bases lay in between. The CDR3 protein is CASSLSGGRGNTEAFF. DNA for the CDR3: TGTGCCAGCAGCTTATCTGGTGGGAGGGGGAACACTGAAGCTTTCTTT.

Worth noting for this clone: This specimen includes other DNA sequences encoding the same CDR3. V is TRBV5-6 and J is TRBJ1-1, with unresolved D. Germline V gene lookup returns CDR1 SGHDT and CDR2 YYEEEE. CDR3 size: 13 residues. V lost 0 bases to trimming and J lost 1 base, with 4 bases between them. The CDR3 nucleotides are TGTGCCAGCAGCTTGGCGGGGAACACTGAAGCTTTCTTT. It is translated as CASSLAGNTEAFF.

The chain carries TRBV12-3 or TRBV12-4 and TRBJ1-3, with D tentatively TRBD1 (6 bases). There are 13 residues in the CDR3. V lost 7 bases, J lost 4 bases, and 11 bases lay in between. CDR3 nucleotide sequence: TGTGCCAGCACACCAGGGGCAGGAAACACCATATATTTT. It encodes CASTPGAGNTIYF.

The rearrangement links TRBV7-2 to TRBJ2-1; D unresolved. Trimming removed 4 bases from V and 9 bases from J, with 13 bases in between. This CDR3 spans 13 amino acids. Germline CDR1 and CDR2: SGHTA and FQGNSA. The CDR3 region has the DNA TGTGCCAGCAGCTGGGTCTCTGGCGGTGAGCAGTTCTTC. As protein: CASSWVSGGEQFF.

The count of this clone is one. The CDR3 DNA sequence: TGTGCCAGCAGCCCCCTACAGAATTCACCCCTCCACTTT. Protein: CASSPLQNSPLHF. The chain employs TRBV5-4 and TRBJ1-6, with unresolved D. Germline V gives CDR1 SGHNT, CDR2 YYREEE (reference sequence). The CDR3 totals 13 residues. V was shortened by 4 bases and J by 7 bases, with 9 bases between the two germline ends.

The genes are TRBV7-3 and TRBJ2-3, with 8 bases lining up with TRBD2. The CDR3 runs to 16 residues. Germline V gives CDR1 SGHTA, CDR2 FQGTGA. Unmatched junction bases numbered 10, after V lost 5 bases and J lost 3 bases. The DNA for the CDR3 is TGTGCCAGCAGCCCGGGGGGGAGACTAGCAACAGATACGCAGTATTTT. Translating gives CASSPGGRLATDTQYF.

The chain joins TRBV7-3 to TRBJ1-5; 10 nucleotides agree with TRBD1. V was clipped by 5 bases and J by 1 base; unmatched bases: 14. This CDR3 is built from 19 residues. The germline CDR1 and CDR2 sequences are SGHTA and FQGTGA. The DNA of the CDR3 is TGTGCCAGCAGCCCTCCCCGGGACAGGGGAAATCGGAGCAATCAGCCCCAGCATTTT. Translated, it gives CASSPPRDRGNRSNQPQHF.

The chain has TRBV19 and TRBJ2-3; TRBD1 matches at 9 bases. The CDR3 is made up of 13 amino acids. The germline V gene has CDR1 LNHDA and CDR2 SQIVND (reference sequence). CDR3 in amino acids: CGAGTGSTDTQYF. The CDR3 DNA reads as TGTGGGGCCGGGACAGGGTCGACAGATACGCAGTATTTT.

V usage is TRBV5-6 and J usage is TRBJ1-2; tentatively, D is TRBD1 (6 bases). CDR1 and CDR2 from the germline V gene are SGHDT and YYEEEE. Trimming shortened V by 0 bases and J by 2 bases, and 11 bases separated the two germline ends. This CDR3 region has 15 residues. The DNA for the CDR3 is TGTGCCAGCAGCTTGGGTGTCAGGGGAAACTATGGCTACACCTTC. Translating gives CASSLGVRGNYGYTF.

This clone was seen a single time. The chain has TRBV30 and TRBJ1-1, with a weak D call TRBD1 (5 bases). The V gene's germline CDR1 is GTSNPN and CDR2 SVGIG (reference sequence). The CDR3 runs 14 residues. The V end lost 2 bases, the J end lost 0 bases, and 10 bases lay between the germline ends. This CDR3 reads CAWSYGGMNTEAFF. The CDR3 DNA reads as TGTGCCTGGAGTTACGGGGGGATGAACACTGAAGCTTTCTTT.